This passage covers 27 T cell receptor beta chains from one sample sequenced in a study of early T cells in non-severe SARS-CoV-2 infection (dated by TCRdb to 2020 to 2022). Libraries were prepared through 5' RACE. For sequencing, a NextSeq 500 was employed. In TCRdb, the public reads were trimmed at Q25 with fastp and aligned with MiXCR, with productive beta chains retained. Each entry is one CDR3 protein sequence, shown with its most common DNA and genes. The sample profile shows approximately 70,000 distinct CDR3 sequences; roughly 13% of them were found once. 4.5% to 6.5% of the sample lies in the top ten. The specimen was whole blood. All receptors come from an adult who was a healthcare worker with PCR-confirmed SARS-CoV-2 infection or an uninfected control (not recorded which).

This clonotype occurred many times. The DNA of the CDR3 is TGCGCCAGCAGCCAAGTAGCCAGGGAGGTCACCGAGGCTTTCTTT. Its protein product is CASSQVAREVTEAFF. The rearrangement uses TRBV4-1 and TRBJ1-1; possible D gene TRBD1, 5 bases. V gave up 1 base and J gave up 11 bases, with 20 bases separating them. Germline V CDR1 and CDR2: MGHRA, YSYEKL. CDR3 length: 15 residues.

The gene calls are TRBV10-2 and TRBJ1-2; D may be TRBD1 (6 bases). The V end was cut by 5 bases, the J end by 4 bases, with 14 bases between. CDR3 length: 14 residues. CDR1 is WSHSY and CDR2 is SAAADI in the germline V gene. The CDR3: CASSQQGSSYGYTF. CDR3 coding DNA: TGCGCCAGCAGTCAACAGGGTTCTAGCTATGGCTACACCTTC.

Many counts were recorded for this clonotype. The chain couples TRBV29-1 to TRBJ2-5, with 10 bases aligning to TRBD1. CDR1 is SQVTM, CDR2 ANQGSEA, per germline. This CDR3 region has 13 residues. V dropped 6 bases and J dropped 5; count of bases not matched to a gene: 6. The CDR3 sequence: CSVGGQGRETQYF. CDR3 DNA sequence: TGCAGCGTGGGGGGACAGGGGCGGGAGACCCAGTACTTC.

This clonotype was detected ten times or more. J is TRBJ2-1 and V is TRBV29-1; D remains ambiguous. The germline gives CDR1 SQVTM, CDR2 ANQGSEA. The germline V and J ends were trimmed by 4 bases and 9 bases, with 10 bases remaining between them. This CDR3 has 11 residues. In nucleotides, the CDR3 is TGCAGCGTTGGTTTGGGTGGTGAGCAGTTCTTC. Protein product: CSVGLGGEQFF.

The table lists this clonotype with a few counts. The chain is built from TRBV7-2 and TRBJ2-1; TRBD2 is a possible D gene (6 bases). The CDR3 has 13 residues. The V gene's germline CDR1 is SGHTA and CDR2 FQGNSA. Trimming removed 4 bases at V and 2 bases at J, with 6 bases between. CDR3 nucleotides: TGTGCCAGCAGCTGGACTACCTACAATGAGCAGTTCTTC. It encodes CASSWTTYNEQFF.

Many counts were recorded for this clonotype. V is TRBV7-3 and J is TRBJ1-6, with D unresolved. The CDR3 extends over 13 amino acids. The germline CDR1 and CDR2 sequences are SGHTA and FQGTGA. The V end was cut by 5 bases, the J end by 4 bases, with 6 bases between. The CDR3 sequence is CASSRDYNSPLHF. The CDR3 nucleotides are TGTGCCAGCAGCCGGGATTATAATTCACCCCTCCACTTT.

This chain links TRBV29-1 with TRBJ2-3, with 8 bases matching TRBD2. Germline V CDR1 and CDR2: SQVTM, ANQGSEA. V shed 1 base, J shed 0 bases, and the junction held 3 bases outside the gene matches. The CDR3 totals 15 residues. In DNA form, the CDR3 reads TGCAGCGTTGAAGCTAGCGGGTCTAGCACAGATACGCAGTATTTT. Translating it yields CSVEASGSSTDTQYF.

This clonotype was picked up a small number of times. This chain uses TRBV5-1 with TRBJ2-3; D uncertain. Per germline, CDR1 SGHRS and CDR2 YFSETQ. The V end was cut by 5 bases, the J end by 3 bases, with 4 bases between. The CDR3 has 11 amino acids. As DNA, the CDR3 is TGCGCCAGCAGACGGACAGATACGCAGTATTTT. It specifies CASRRTDTQYF.

The rearrangement uses TRBV7-9 and TRBJ1-2, with D possibly matching TRBD1 (6 bases). Germline V gene data show CDR1 as SEHNR and CDR2 as FQNEAQ (reference sequence). The CDR3 length is 15 residues. The germline V and J ends were trimmed by 0 bases and 5 bases, with 13 bases remaining between them. Here the CDR3 DNA reads TGTGCCAGCAGCTTAGCGCCAGGGGAGCGGTATGGCTACACCTTC. Translating gives CASSLAPGERYGYTF.

This clonotype was detected many times. The chain joins TRBV18 to TRBJ2-1; 8 bases are a match to TRBD2. The CDR3 contains 14 residues. The V and J ends lost 5 bases and 2 bases, in that order; junction bases with no gene match: 2. CDR1 and CDR2 from the germline V gene are KGHSH and LQKENI. The CDR3 DNA sequence: TGTGCCAGCTCAGGGACTAGAACCTACAATGAGCAGTTCTTC. Amino acids: CASSGTRTYNEQFF. Filled out from reference TRBV18 and TRBJ2-1, the complete variable domain reads NAGVMQNPRHLVRRRGQEARLRCSPMKGHSHVYWYRQLPEEGLKFMVYLQKENIIDESGMPKERFSAEFPKEGPSILRIQQVVRGDSAAYFCASSGTRTYNEQFFGPGTRLTVL.

The V and J genes are TRBV7-3 and TRBJ2-3; D is uncertain. The germline V gene has CDR1 SGHTA and CDR2 FQGTGA. V lost 1 base to trimming and J lost 4 bases, with 9 bases between them. The CDR3 is 14 residues long. The CDR3 DNA reads as TGTGCCAGCAGCTTAAACCCTACTCCAGATACGCAGTATTTT. This gives the protein CASSLNPTPDTQYF.

The table lists this clonotype with a few counts. V gene TRBV7-2 combines with J gene TRBJ1-4, with a possible D match to TRBD1 (5 bases). The CDR3 contains 17 residues. V dropped 1 base and J dropped 7 bases, with 19 bases sitting between them. Germline V CDR1 and CDR2: SGHTA, FQGNSA. This CDR3 reads CASSLVPPWGMSEKLFF. The CDR3 nucleotides read TGTGCCAGCAGCTTAGTCCCCCCTTGGGGGATGAGTGAAAAACTGTTTTTT.

This clonotype was seen at least ten times. This chain joins TRBV7-9 and TRBJ2-3; 8 bases map to TRBD1. This CDR3 has 14 residues. Germline V gene sequence: CDR1 SEHNR, CDR2 FQNEAQ (reference sequence). V trimming: 5 bases; J trimming: 8 bases; junction bases outside the gene matches: 9. The CDR3 DNA sequence: TGTGCCAGCAGCAACAAGGACAGGGCGGGTACGCAGTATTTT. This encodes CASSNKDRAGTQYF.

This chain connects TRBV12-3 or TRBV12-4 to TRBJ2-4; D is possibly TRBD1 (5 bases). CDR3 length equals 14 residues. Trimming took 5 bases from V and 1 from J, leaving 9 bases between them. CDR3 bases: TGTGCCAGCAGTCAGGGTACGGCCAAAAACATTCAGTACTTC. Translated, it gives CASSQGTAKNIQYF.

This clonotype turned up a few times. V is TRBV9 and J is TRBJ2-4; TRBD1 matches 9 bases. CDR3 length equals 14 residues. Germline V CDR1 and CDR2: SGDLS, YYNGEE. Trimming cost V 4 bases and J 7 bases; bases outside gene matches: 6. The CDR3 spells CASSQGQGANIQYF. DNA for the CDR3: TGTGCCAGCAGCCAGGGACAGGGTGCCAACATTCAGTACTTC.

In its sample, this clonotype was seen a few times. This CDR3 is CASSLQGAAYEQYF. For the CDR3, the DNA is TGCGCCAGCAGCCTTCAGGGTGCGGCCTACGAGCAGTACTTC. V and J are TRBV5-1 and TRBJ2-7; D perhaps matches TRBD1 (5 bases). Trimming removed 4 bases at V and 2 bases at J, with 13 bases between. The germline V gene encodes CDR1 SGHRS and CDR2 YFSETQ. CDR3 size: 14 residues.

In this sample, this clonotype turned up many times. V usage is TRBV11-2 and J usage is TRBJ1-5; D is unclear. This CDR3 contains 12 residues. Germline CDR1 reads SGHAT; CDR2 reads FQNNGV. With 5 bases removed from V and 3 bases from J, the gap between germline ends came to 5 bases. The CDR3 is CASSQNNQPQHF. The CDR3 DNA sequence: TGTGCCAGCAGCCAGAACAATCAGCCCCAGCATTTT. The whole variable domain, remainder taken from reference TRBV11-2 and TRBJ1-5, is EAGVAQSPRYKIIEKRQSVAFWCNPISGHATLYWYQQILGQGPKLLIQFQNNGVVDDSQLPKDRFSAERLKGVDSTLKIQPAKLEDSAVYLCASSQNNQPQHFGDGTRLSIL.

This clonotype was recorded many times. This chain connects TRBV20-1 to TRBJ2-3, with 12 bases lining up with TRBD2. With V trimmed by 6 bases and J by 7 bases, 8 bases remained unmatched. CDR3 length equals 14 residues. The germline V gene encodes CDR1 DFQATT and CDR2 SNEGSKA (reference sequence). The CDR3 DNA is TGCAGTGCACCCCTAGCGGGGGGGCCAAATACGCAGTATTTT. It is translated as CSAPLAGGPNTQYF.

V and J are TRBV28 and TRBJ2-1, with 8 nucleotides matching TRBD1. CDR1 and CDR2 from the germline V gene are MDHEN and SYDVKM. Trimming removed 4 bases from V and 6 bases from J; junction bases left unmatched: 5. This CDR3 contains 14 residues. CDR3 amino acids: CASSSTGGGNEQFF. The CDR3 nucleotides are TGTGCCAGCAGTTCCACAGGGGGAGGCAATGAGCAGTTCTTC.

This clonotype was counted many times. The V and J genes are TRBV27 and TRBJ1-1; D remains unclear. The V gene's germline CDR1 is MNHEY and CDR2 SMNVEV (reference sequence). This CDR3 has 13 amino acids. Trimming shortened V by 1 base and J by 5 bases, and 8 bases separated the two germline ends. The CDR3, as DNA: TGTGCCAGCAGTTTATGGTTCCGAACTGAAGCTTTCTTT. Translation: CASSLWFRTEAFF.

The chain employs TRBV29-1 and TRBJ2-3; TRBD1 or TRBD2 may be the D gene (5 bases each). Germline CDR1 is SQVTM and CDR2 is ANQGSEA. V lost 0 bases and J lost 3, with 7 bases in between. This CDR3 spans 13 amino acids. CDR3 sequence (DNA): TGCAGCGTTGAAGATGGGGGTACAGATACGCAGTATTTT. Protein sequence: CSVEDGGTDTQYF.

The chain couples TRBV29-1 to TRBJ1-3; D is ambiguous. CDR3 length equals 11 residues. Trimming cost V 6 bases and J 9 bases, with 12 bases left between them. Germline V gene sequence: CDR1 SQVTM, CDR2 ANQGSEA. The chain's CDR3 is CSVQDRVTIYF. CDR3 DNA: TGCAGCGTCCAGGATCGTGTCACCATATATTTT.

Many counts were recorded for this clonotype. This rearrangement joins TRBV19 to TRBJ2-2; no firm D call. Germline CDR1 and CDR2: LNHDA and SQIVND (reference sequence). The V end was cut by 7 bases, the J end by 4 bases, with 7 bases between. The CDR3 covers 12 residues. The CDR3 region is CASKERTGELFF. CDR3 in DNA: TGTGCCAGTAAGGAGCGCACCGGGGAGCTGTTTTTT.

In its sample, this clonotype was seen once. The V gene is TRBV7-3, the J gene TRBJ2-5, with 13 bases aligning to TRBD2. The CDR3 covers 16 residues. J lost 1 base, V lost 3 bases, and 2 bases had no gene match. Germline assignment: CDR1 SGHTA and CDR2 FQGTGA. The CDR3 DNA sequence: TGTGCCAGCAGCTTGGGACTAGCGGGGTCCCAAGAGACCCAGTACTTC. Amino acids: CASSLGLAGSQETQYF.

The rearrangement uses TRBV7-9 and TRBJ2-6; no clear D. From germline, CDR1 is SEHNR and CDR2 FQNEAQ (reference sequence). V dropped 0 bases and J dropped 0 bases, with 9 bases sitting between them. This CDR3 spans 17 amino acids. The CDR3 region is CASSLALGSSGANVLTF. The CDR3 region has the DNA TGTGCCAGCAGCTTAGCGCTCGGTTCCTCTGGGGCCAACGTCCTGACTTTC. The complete variable domain, with remaining parts taken from reference TRBV7-9 and TRBJ2-6, reads DTGVSQNPRHKITKRGQNVTFRCDPISEHNRLYWYRQTLGQGPEFLTYFQNEAQLEKSRLLSDRFSAERPKGSFSTLEIQRTEQGDSAMYLCASSLALGSSGANVLTFGAGSRLTVL.

This clonotype was detected ten times or more. The chain employs TRBV29-1 and TRBJ2-7, with TRBD2 identical over 7 bases. The CDR3 covers 13 residues. In germline, CDR1 is SQVTM, CDR2 ANQGSEA. V lost 8 bases to trimming and J lost 3 bases; unmatched junction nucleotides: 10. This CDR3 is CSFLAGESYEQYF. DNA of the CDR3: TGCAGCTTTCTCGCGGGGGAAAGCTACGAGCAGTACTTC.

This clonotype was recorded many times. The chain joins TRBV9 to TRBJ2-1; D perhaps matches TRBD2 (5 bases). This CDR3 is 17 amino acids long. V lost 0 bases and J lost 1, with 14 bases in between. Germline CDR1 and CDR2: SGDLS and YYNGEE. The CDR3 DNA follows: TGTGCCAGCAGCGTAGAGCTCGAACTAGTTTCCTACAATGAGCAGTTCTTC. Translation gives CASSVELELVSYNEQFF.